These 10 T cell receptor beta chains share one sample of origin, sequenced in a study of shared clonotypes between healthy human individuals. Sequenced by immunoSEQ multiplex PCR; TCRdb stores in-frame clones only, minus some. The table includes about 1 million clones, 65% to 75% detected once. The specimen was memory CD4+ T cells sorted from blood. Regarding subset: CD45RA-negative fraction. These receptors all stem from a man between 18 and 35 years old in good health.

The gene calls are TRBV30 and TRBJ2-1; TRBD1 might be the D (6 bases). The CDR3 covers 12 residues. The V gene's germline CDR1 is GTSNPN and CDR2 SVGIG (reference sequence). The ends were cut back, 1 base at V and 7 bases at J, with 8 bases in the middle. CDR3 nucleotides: TGTGCCTGGAGTGCACAGGGTAATGAGCAGTTCTTC. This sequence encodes CAWSAQGNEQFF.

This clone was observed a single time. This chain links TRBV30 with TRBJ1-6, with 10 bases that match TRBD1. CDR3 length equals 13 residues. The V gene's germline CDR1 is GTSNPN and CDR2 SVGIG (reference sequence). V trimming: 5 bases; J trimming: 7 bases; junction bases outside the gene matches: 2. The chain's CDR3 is CAWGDRGNSPLHF. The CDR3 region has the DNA TGTGCCTGGGGGGACAGGGGAAATTCACCCCTCCACTTT.

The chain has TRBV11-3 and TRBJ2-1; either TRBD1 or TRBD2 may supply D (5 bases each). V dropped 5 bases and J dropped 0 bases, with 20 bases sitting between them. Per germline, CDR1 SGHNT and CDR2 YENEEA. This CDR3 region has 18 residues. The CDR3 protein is CASSAEAWGSPSYNEQFF. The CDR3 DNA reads TGTGCCAGCAGCGCCGAAGCGTGGGGGAGTCCCTCCTACAATGAGCAGTTCTTC.

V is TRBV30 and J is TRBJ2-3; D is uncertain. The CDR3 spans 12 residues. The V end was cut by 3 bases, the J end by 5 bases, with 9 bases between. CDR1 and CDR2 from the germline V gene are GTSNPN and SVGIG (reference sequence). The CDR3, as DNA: TGTGCCTGGAGGGATTCTAGAGATACGCAGTATTTT. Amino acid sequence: CAWRDSRDTQYF.

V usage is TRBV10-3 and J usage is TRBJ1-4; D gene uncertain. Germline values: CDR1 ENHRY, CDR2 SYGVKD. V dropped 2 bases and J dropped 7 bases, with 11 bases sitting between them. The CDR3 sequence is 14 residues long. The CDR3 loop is CAISEGRTGEKLFF. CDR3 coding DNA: TGTGCCATCAGTGAGGGGAGGACGGGTGAAAAACTGTTTTTT.

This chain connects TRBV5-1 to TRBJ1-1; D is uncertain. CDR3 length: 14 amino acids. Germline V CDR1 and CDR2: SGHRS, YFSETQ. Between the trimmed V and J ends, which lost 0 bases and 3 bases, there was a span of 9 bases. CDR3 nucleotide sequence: TGCGCCAGCAGCTTGGGGTTCGGGGACACTGAAGCTTTCTTT. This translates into CASSLGFGDTEAFF.

The CDR3 loop reads CATQGAPSGEQYF. CDR3 bases: TGTGCCACCCAGGGGGCTCCCTCGGGGGAGCAGTACTTC. The chain combines TRBV10-3 with TRBJ2-7; 8 nucleotides match TRBD1. The CDR3 loop spans 13 amino acids. Unmatched junction bases numbered 12, after V lost 10 bases and J lost 7 bases. Looked up from germline, CDR1 is ENHRY and CDR2 is SYGVKD.

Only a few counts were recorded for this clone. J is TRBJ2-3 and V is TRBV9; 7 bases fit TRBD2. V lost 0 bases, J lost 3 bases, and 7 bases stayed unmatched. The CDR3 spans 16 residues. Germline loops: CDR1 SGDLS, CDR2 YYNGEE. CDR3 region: CASSVAAGRGTDTQYF. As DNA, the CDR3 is TGTGCCAGCAGCGTAGCGGCGGGGAGGGGAACAGATACGCAGTATTTT.

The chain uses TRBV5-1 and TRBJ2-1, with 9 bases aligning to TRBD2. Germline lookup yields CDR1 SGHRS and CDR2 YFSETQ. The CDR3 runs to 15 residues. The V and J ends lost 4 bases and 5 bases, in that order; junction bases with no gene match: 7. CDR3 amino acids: CASSPPSGNDNEQFF. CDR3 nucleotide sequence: TGCGCCAGCAGCCCTCCTAGCGGGAATGACAATGAGCAGTTCTTC.

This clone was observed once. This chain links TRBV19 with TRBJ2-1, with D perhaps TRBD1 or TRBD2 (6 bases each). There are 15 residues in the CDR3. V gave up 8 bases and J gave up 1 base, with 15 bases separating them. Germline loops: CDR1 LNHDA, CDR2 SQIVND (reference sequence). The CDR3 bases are TGTGCCAGTCACTCCAGGGGAGGATCCTACAATGAGCAGTTCTTC. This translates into CASHSRGGSYNEQFF.